The entry below describes one T cell receptor beta chain. Its target is unknown. This entry belongs to a study of T cell repertoires in cytomegalovirus infection. At the level of the study: The authors used CMV epitopes that were HLA-C-restricted (recently identified) and HLA-B-restricted (well studied). CMV infection and matching HLA type were both indicated by public TCR beta signatures. Study-wide points: CMV-specific HLA-C-restricted TCR beta clonotypes dominated the ex vivo response.

From the reads, TCRdb called clonotypes with MiXCR, one entry per CDR3 protein. Here the sample spans about a million distinct CDR3 sequences, around 32% being singletons. This CDR3 spans 14 amino acids. The ends were cut back, 2 bases at V and 4 bases at J, with 12 bases in the middle. CDR1 SGDLS and CDR2 YYNGEE come from the germline V gene. The chain carries TRBV9 and TRBJ1-1; D is uncertain. Sequenced material: cultured CD8+ T cells from PBMCs, taken from culture after CMV antigen stimulation. This sequence originates from a human donor in good health (CMV status not recorded). Some clones in this sample may be carry-over from other donors' samples. The CDR3 spells CASSVDPQPTEAFF. In DNA, the CDR3 is TGTGCCAGCAGCGTCGACCCTCAGCCCACTGAAGCTTTCTTT.